A single sample is the source of the 18 T cell receptor beta chains below, sequenced in a study of blood T cells in healthy people across ages. For the second PCR, which ran for about 6 to 11 cycles, a sample-barcoded 5' primer and a J-beta primer mix were used. TCRdb ran MiXCR on the 5' RACE reads and lists one entry per CDR3 protein. This repertoire shows a few hundred thousand distinct CDR3 sequences, 25% to 35% found once; its top ten account for approximately 3.5%. These data also formed part of another study, on T cells of mothers and their children.

Sample: blood. Receptors were obtained from a boy aged 2 to 10 in good health.

The chain has TRBV7-2 and TRBJ2-3, with TRBD2 matching 10 bases. CDR1 is SGHTA, CDR2 FQGNSA, per germline. V gave up 6 bases and J gave up 2 bases; unmatched junction bases: 8. This CDR3 is built from 16 residues. CDR3 in amino acids: CASSSLAGELTDTQYF. The DNA for the CDR3 is TGTGCCAGCAGTTCCCTAGCGGGGGAACTCACAGATACGCAGTATTTT.

This clonotype turned up a few times. The chain carries TRBV7-8 and TRBJ1-4; the match to TRBD1 covers 8 bases. V was clipped by 6 bases and J by 7 bases; unmatched bases: 7. Germline V lookup: CDR1 SGHVS, CDR2 FQNEAQ. CDR3 length: 14 residues. The CDR3 DNA reads as TGTGCCAGCAGTTATCCGCAGGGGGCTGAAAAACTGTTTTTT. Its protein is CASSYPQGAEKLFF.

This clonotype showed up just a few times. The V and J genes are TRBV2 and TRBJ1-4; 8 bases line up with TRBD1. The CDR3 runs 14 residues. With V trimmed by 4 bases and J by 8 bases, 6 bases remained unmatched. Germline CDR1 and CDR2: SNHLY and FYNNEI. The CDR3 region is CASSGQGSWEKLFF. The CDR3 DNA reads as TGTGCCAGCAGTGGACAGGGGAGTTGGGAAAAACTGTTTTTT.

This chain uses TRBV13 with TRBJ2-2; TRBD1 matches at 7 bases. The CDR3 covers 17 residues. Trimming took 0 bases from V and 0 from J; bases not matched to a gene: 4. CDR1 is PRHDT, CDR2 FYEKMQ, per germline (reference sequence). CDR3 sequence reads: CASSLGGTVPNTGELFF. The CDR3 DNA reads TGTGCCAGCAGCTTAGGCGGGACAGTTCCGAACACCGGGGAGCTGTTTTTT.

The chain is built from TRBV7-9 and TRBJ1-1; unclear D gene. The V end was cut by 1 base, the J end by 1 base, with 10 bases between. Germline lookup yields CDR1 SEHNR and CDR2 FQNEAQ (reference sequence). The CDR3 has 15 amino acids. The CDR3: CASSLELQWNTEAFF. Here the CDR3 DNA reads TGTGCCAGCAGCTTAGAGCTGCAATGGAACACTGAAGCTTTCTTT.

This clonotype has a handful of counts. The V gene is TRBV6-1, the J gene TRBJ1-1; 7 positions agree with TRBD1. The CDR3 contains 20 residues. The ends lost 3 bases at V and 1 base at J; junction bases unmatched: 20. The V gene's germline CDR1 is MNHNS and CDR2 SASEGT. CDR3 sequence reads: CASSEGGPLMTGRSNTEAFF. CDR3 bases: TGTGCCAGCAGTGAGGGGGGCCCCCTTATGACAGGGCGATCGAACACTGAAGCTTTCTTT.

In this sample, this clonotype turned up a few times. This chain links TRBV7-2 with TRBJ2-1; 7 bases align to TRBD1. Trimming removed 3 bases from V and 3 bases from J; junction bases left unmatched: 5. CDR1 is SGHTA, CDR2 FQGNSA, per germline. The CDR3 is 15 residues long. CDR3 DNA sequence: TGTGCCAGCAGCTTCGACAGGGTGAACTACAATGAGCAGTTCTTC. This gives the protein CASSFDRVNYNEQFF. The full variable domain, in which reference TRBV7-2 and TRBJ2-1 provide the parts outside the CDR3, is GAGVSQSPSNKVTEKGKDVELRCDPISGHTALYWYRQSLGQGLEFLIYFQGNSAPDKSGLPSDRFSAERTGGSVSTLTIQRTQQEDSAVYLCASSFDRVNYNEQFFGPGTRLTVL.

This chain joins TRBV6-5 and TRBJ2-2; D tentatively reads TRBD1 or TRBD2 (5 bases each). Trimming removed 10 bases at V and 4 bases at J, with 19 bases between. CDR1 and CDR2 (germline): MNHEY, SVGAGI. The CDR3 extends over 15 amino acids. CDR3 loop: CATRLGDPSTGELFF. CDR3 bases: TGTGCCACCAGATTAGGGGACCCTTCCACCGGGGAGCTGTTTTTT.

The chain uses TRBV12-3 or TRBV12-4 and TRBJ2-7, with D unresolved. The V end lost 2 bases, the J end lost 2 bases, and 7 bases lay between the germline ends. The CDR3 totals 13 residues. The CDR3 sequence is CASSLKIPYEQYF. CDR3 nucleotides: TGTGCCAGCAGTTTAAAGATCCCCTACGAGCAGTACTTC.

The chain couples TRBV7-2 to TRBJ2-3; 10 bases are shared with TRBD2. The CDR3 covers 17 residues. CDR1 and CDR2 from the germline V gene are SGHTA and FQGNSA. J lost 0 bases, V lost 5 bases, and 8 bases had no gene match. The CDR3 region is CASSAASGSPSTDTQYF. CDR3 DNA: TGTGCCAGCAGCGCCGCTAGCGGGAGCCCTAGCACAGATACGCAGTATTTT.

This clonotype appeared a few times. This chain links TRBV6-2 or TRBV6-3 with TRBJ2-5; D is undetermined. V was clipped by 4 bases and J by 7 bases, with 10 bases between them. Germline V gives CDR1 MNHEY, CDR2 SVGEGT. The CDR3 has 12 amino acids. The CDR3 nucleotides are TGTGCCAGCAGTTCGAACTTGGGGACCCAGTACTTC. This codes for CASSSNLGTQYF.

This clonotype was counted only a few times. The V gene is TRBV12-3 or TRBV12-4, the J gene TRBJ1-3; TRBD1 matches at 7 bases. The CDR3 is 14 amino acids. Trimming cost V 5 bases and J 2 bases; bases outside gene matches: 3. This CDR3 is CASSKQGTGNTIYF. For the CDR3, the DNA is TGTGCCAGCAGTAAACAGGGGACTGGAAACACCATATATTTT.

This clonotype was found a few times. V is TRBV9 and J is TRBJ1-1, with a possible D match to TRBD1 (5 bases). Germline CDR1 and CDR2: SGDLS and YYNGEE. V dropped 0 bases and J dropped 4 bases, with 19 bases sitting between them. The CDR3 has 17 residues. DNA of the CDR3: TGTGCCAGCAGCGTAGGGCCGGCGGGGGGGGTCGGCACTGAAGCTTTCTTT. It encodes CASSVGPAGGVGTEAFF. Combining the CDR3 with reference TRBV9 and TRBJ1-1 gives the whole variable domain DSGVTQTPKHLITATGQRVTLRCSPRSGDLSVYWYQQSLDQGLQFLIQYYNGEERAKGNILERFSAQQFPDLHSELNLSSLELGDSALYFCASSVGPAGGVGTEAFFGQGTRLTVV.

This clonotype has just a few counts. The J gene is TRBJ2-4, the V gene TRBV6-2 or TRBV6-3; TRBD2 matches at 10 bases. CDR1 and CDR2 (germline): MNHEY, SVGEGT. With V trimmed by 1 base and J by 5 bases, 8 bases remained unmatched. The CDR3 runs 17 residues. CDR3 nucleotides: TGTGCCAGCAGTTACTATCTCCTAGCGGGGGCCGAAAACATTCAGTACTTC. It codes for CASSYYLLAGAENIQYF.

This chain uses TRBV29-1 with TRBJ2-5; either TRBD1 or TRBD2 may fit D (5 bases each). Per the germline V gene, CDR1 is SQVTM and CDR2 is ANQGSEA. CDR3 length: 12 amino acids. V dropped 4 bases and J dropped 11 bases, with 17 bases sitting between them. CDR3 sequence (DNA): TGCAGCGTTGCAGGGACCGGTGGGGAGCAGTACTTC. Its protein product is CSVAGTGGEQYF.

The J gene is TRBJ2-7, the V gene TRBV7-9; tentatively, D is TRBD1 or TRBD2 (5 bases each). Germline V gene data show CDR1 as SEHNR and CDR2 as FQNEAQ (reference sequence). The CDR3 length is 14 residues. V dropped 2 bases and J dropped 5 bases, with 13 bases sitting between them. The CDR3 DNA is TGTGCCAGCAGCTTACGCGGAGAGGGGAACGAGCAGTACTTC. Translating it yields CASSLRGEGNEQYF. The whole variable domain, remainder taken from reference TRBV7-9 and TRBJ2-7, is DTGVSQNPRHKITKRGQNVTFRCDPISEHNRLYWYRQTLGQGPEFLTYFQNEAQLEKSRLLSDRFSAERPKGSFSTLEIQRTEQGDSAMYLCASSLRGEGNEQYFGPGTRLTVT.

The genes are TRBV29-1 and TRBJ2-3; TRBD2 matches 10 bases. The CDR3 totals 15 residues. V lost 7 bases, J lost 5 bases, and 12 bases stayed unmatched. Germline V gene lookup returns CDR1 SQVTM and CDR2 ANQGSEA. CDR3 in DNA: TGCAGCGCACTAGCGGGGCTCGTTGCGGTAGATACGCAGTATTTT. Translating gives CSALAGLVAVDTQYF.

The chain couples TRBV20-1 to TRBJ1-6; possibly TRBD1 for D (5 bases). Trimming cost V 5 bases and J 6 bases, with 20 bases left between them. The CDR3 runs to 16 residues. Germline lookup yields CDR1 DFQATT and CDR2 SNEGSKA (reference sequence). The CDR3 region is CSAPQGQGGVNSPLHF. The CDR3 DNA reads TGCAGTGCTCCCCAAGGCCAGGGCGGCGTTAATTCACCCCTCCACTTT.